This T cell receptor (beta chain) came from a study of CD8+CD57+ T cells in acquired aplastic anemia. Sequenced patients had shown CD8+CD57+ cell expansion by flow cytometry. Patients uniformly had severe acquired aplastic anemia. Patients had not yet gotten any therapy when their blood was taken for sampling. In this sample, this clonotype turned up once. The germline gives CDR1 DFQATT, CDR2 SNEGSKA (reference sequence). The CDR3 runs 15 residues. V lost 5 bases and J 4 bases, leaving 18 bases between the germline ends. Genomic DNA served as template for TCR beta VDJ and CDR3 profiling. One entry per CDR3 protein results from TCRdb running MiXCR on the reads. The sample holds about 160,000 distinct CDR3 sequences, around half seen once.

This receptor was identified in a human donor with aplastic anemia. The sample was sorted CD4+, CD8+, or CD8+CD57+ T cells (not recorded which) from PBMCs. This chain uses TRBV20-1 with TRBJ1-5, with D unresolved. The DNA for the CDR3 is TGCAGTGCTTCCAGTGGAGGTGTGGGGAATCAGCCCCAGCATTTT. It is translated as CSASSGGVGNQPQHF.